Sequencing of this T cell receptor (beta chain) was carried out in a study of blood T cell repertoires in COVID-19. Study in general: Acute and convalescent COVID-19 specimens originated in the United States, Italy and Spain. PBMCs, B-cell-depleted T cells, or T cells provided the cDNA or gDNA that made up the material.

Germline CDR1 and CDR2: SGHRS and YFSETQ. The CDR3 loop spans 16 amino acids. Trimming removed 2 bases from V and 3 bases from J, with 16 bases in between. Only one count was recorded for this clone. In the authors' workflow: Cell counts per sample came from amplifying reference gene primers. The data were produced by immunoSEQ multiplex PCR, yet TCRdb's version contains in-frame clones alone and is incomplete. From that table come the V and J calls and clone size; the DNA was used to work out D and trimming. The table records approximately 300,000 clones, around 90% of them present only once. Patients from Seattle were sampled longitudinally, starting during active infection.

This clonotype originated in a woman under 40 with COVID-19, enrolled during active disease. This chain connects TRBV5-1 to TRBJ2-3; possibly TRBD1 for D (6 bases). Material: peripheral blood. CDR3 DNA: TGCGCCAGCAGCTTTCGAGGGGGAAAGTTGACAGATACGCAGTATTTT. Its protein product is CASSFRGGKLTDTQYF.